The present entry profiles one TCR beta chain with its context. What it binds is unknown. Healthy people donating bone marrow made up the donors. The CDR3 is 12 amino acids. After removal of 8 bases from V and 3 bases from J, the junction contained 3 bases not matched to a gene. Germline loops: CDR1 MNHEY, CDR2 SVGAGI. This specimen comes from a study of cytomegalovirus exposure and HLA in healthy donors. Study context: Among the roughly 400 donors who were genotyped, about 79% fell in the genetic ancestry cluster that is associated with self-reported Caucasian donors.

The PCR made use of 60 Vbeta and 13 Jbeta primers. Sequenced by immunoSEQ multiplex PCR; TCRdb stores in-frame clones only, minus some. Among 150,000 to 200,000 clones listed, about 75% were seen once. Findings of the study overall: Follow-up analysis found HLA locus-dependent TCR association rates, highest for DRB1 and lowest for HLA-C.

The sequence was obtained from a female donor in good health and CMV-seronegative. Specimen: PBMCs. V is TRBV6-5 and J is TRBJ2-5; 7 positions agree with TRBD2. The CDR3 region is CASLSGEETQYF. The CDR3 coding sequence is TGTGCCAGCCTCAGCGGGGAAGAGACCCAGTACTTC.